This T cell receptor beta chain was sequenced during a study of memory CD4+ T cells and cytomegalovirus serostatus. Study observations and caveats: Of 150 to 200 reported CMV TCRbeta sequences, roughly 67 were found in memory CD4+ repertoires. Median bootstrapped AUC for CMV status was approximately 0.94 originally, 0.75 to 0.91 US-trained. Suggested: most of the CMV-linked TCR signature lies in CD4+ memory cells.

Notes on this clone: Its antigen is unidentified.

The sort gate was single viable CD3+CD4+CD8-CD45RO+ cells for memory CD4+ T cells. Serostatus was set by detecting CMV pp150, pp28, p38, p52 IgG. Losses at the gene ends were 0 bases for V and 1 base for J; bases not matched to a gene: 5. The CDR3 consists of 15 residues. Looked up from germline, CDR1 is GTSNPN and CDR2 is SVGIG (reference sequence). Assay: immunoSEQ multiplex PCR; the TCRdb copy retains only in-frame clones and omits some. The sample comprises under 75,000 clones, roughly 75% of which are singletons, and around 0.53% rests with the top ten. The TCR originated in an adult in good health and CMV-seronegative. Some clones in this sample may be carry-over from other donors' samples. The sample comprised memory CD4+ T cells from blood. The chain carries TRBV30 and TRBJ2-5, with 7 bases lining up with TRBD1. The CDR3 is CAWSVQGTVQETQYF. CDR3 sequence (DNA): TGTGCCTGGAGTGTACAAGGGACAGTCCAAGAGACCCAGTACTTC.